Detailed here is one TCR beta chain. The antigen remains unidentified. The germline V gene encodes CDR1 SQVTM and CDR2 ANQGSEA. V was shortened by 7 bases and J by 6 bases, with 12 bases between the two germline ends. This CDR3 region has 11 residues. These data originate in a study of cytomegalovirus exposure and HLA in healthy donors. Whole-study context: Within an early data release were around 80 million unique TCRs drawn from HLA-typed donors. Study-wide points: Judged likely to be a sequencing artifact was a cluster of highly shared sequence variants.

This PCR relied on a set of 60 Vbeta primers and 13 Jbeta primers. Profiled with immunoSEQ multiplex PCR; TCRdb holds only in-frame clones, not every one. The table lists fewer than 150,000 clones, about three quarters of them singletons. The V call is TRBV29-1, the J call TRBJ1-2; tentative D call: TRBD1 (5 bases). The sample comprised PBMCs. The receptor was derived from a man in his forties in good health and CMV-seropositive. The CDR3 DNA sequence: TGCAGCGCCCAGTGGGGGGATGGCTACACCTTC. This codes for CSAQWGDGYTF.